What follows is one TCR beta chain and its context. Its antigen target is currently unknown. The input lacks base qualities; no much larger clone sits a single base away. The entry originates in a study of vaccination and CD4 T cells after COVID-19 (dated by TCRdb to between 2021 and 2023). For the wider study: Convalescent patients had a positive SARS-CoV-2 result on nasal swab PCR, and of these patients, some ten had mild disease and one had severe disease. Post-COVID blood samples were collected from convalescent patients a median of around 100 days after diagnosis, with a range of roughly 30 to 170 days. In roughly eleven COVID-19 convalescent patients and 4 infection-naive healthy vaccine recipients, the spike-specific CD4+ TCR repertoire before mRNA vaccination was compared with the repertoire after mRNA vaccination. In control cultures, a CEFX viral epitope pool was used as positive control, an HIV-1 Nef peptide pool was used as negative control, or no peptide was added. The cultures were stimulated with overlapping spike peptide pools from SARS-CoV-2 and from the common cold coronaviruses HCoV-NL63, HCoV-OC43 and HCoV-229E. Two doses of either the Pfizer-BioNTech BNT162b2 vaccine (n=8) or the Moderna mRNA-1273 vaccine (n=2) were administered to participants. Post-vaccine blood samples were taken a median of approximately 76 days after the second vaccine dose, with a range of about 14 to 241 days. The convalescent cohort comprised six males and four females, including two Hispanic individuals, seven Caucasians, two Asians and one multiracial person. The investigation overall reported the following: In convalescent patients, a median roughly 88% of post-vaccine SARS-CoV-2-reactive clones were detected only after vaccination, suggesting vaccine-specific priming. The median number of SARS-CoV-2-reactive clonotypes rose from roughly 20 after infection to around 40 after vaccination, but the change was not significant. Nearly all vaccine-specific clones in convalescent patients (304 of 307) were mono-reactive for SARS-CoV-2 spike rather than cross-reactive with common cold coronaviruses. The study included relatively few convalescent patients and did not analyze early timepoints after natural infection.

Library preparation used PCR. DNA from cultured CD4+ T cells underwent TCR sequencing with the Oncomine TCR Beta short-read assay at the Johns Hopkins FTIC core. The QIAamp micro DNA kit was used to extract genomic DNA from the cultured CD4+ T cells. Oncomine TCR Beta libraries from cultured CD4+ T cells were pooled using unique dual indexes and sequenced on an Illumina iSeq 100. Under the source paper's analysis protocol: Non-productive sequences were removed, and CDR3s that did not start with C, did not end with F or W, or were shorter than 7 amino acids were discarded. Antigen-specific clonotypes were identified with the MANAFEST web application by comparing peptide-stimulated wells with reference and other culture wells. To be called positive, a clone needed an FDR below 0.05, an odds ratio above 5, and a productive frequency above 0.1% in at least two of three replicate wells. A clonotype counted as cross-reactive if it showed significant expansion both in the SARS-CoV-2 spike wells and in at least one common cold coronavirus spike condition. CDR3 homology was assessed with Levenshtein distances (stringdist) and unrooted phylogenetic trees (ape) in R version 3.6.1. In-frame beta chains were kept once TCRdb had trimmed the public reads at Q25 with fastp and called clones with MiXCR. Every CDR3 protein is listed once, alongside the most common genes and DNA of its rows. The V and J calls and clone size are TCRdb's, not the authors'. In this sample the table shows more than 9,000 distinct CDR3 sequences, 45% to 50% of which occur a single time. Clones ranked in the top ten supply around 13% of the sample.

The treatment or condition label corresponds to: approximately 10-day PBMC culture with coronavirus spike peptide pools or control peptides (ViraFEST assay). The study used the ViraFEST assay, which expanded antigen-specific T cells with peptide pools and then identified expanded clonotypes by TCR sequencing. Positive SARS-CoV-2 PCR tests in the convalescent patients dated from March to December 2020, before Alpha, Beta and Delta variants emerged in the United States. PBMCs were cultured at 1.5 million to 2.5 million per well in IMDM supplemented with roughly 5% human AB serum and 8.5 to 10 IU/ml IL-2, with around 10 ug/ml peptide pools added. On days 3 and 7, half of the culture medium was replaced with fresh IL-2-containing medium. CD4+ T cells were isolated after around 9 days of culture through negative selection using the EasySep CD4+ T cell isolation kit. PBMCs were separated from whole blood using Ficoll-Paque Plus gradient centrifugation and then either used fresh or cryopreserved at -140C. Culture conditions were generally each tested in triplicate wells.

The CDR3 has 14 amino acids, counting the end cysteine and phenylalanine. The entry retains the CDR3 DNA only, 42 bases that are in frame from base 1. Via the germline V gene (reference sequence), CDR1 is DFQATT and CDR2 SNEGSKA. The junction shows trimming of 0 bases on V and 7 bases on J, plus 13 bases between the germline ends. The receptor comes from a human donor who had recovered from COVID-19. Specimen: CD4+ T cells from blood, cultured in vitro. The receptor chain draws on TRBV20-1 and TRBJ2-1, with the D segment possibly TRBD1 or TRBD2, each aligning over 5 bases. Here is the DNA: TGCAGTGCTAGAGATGTGAGAGGGGTGAATGAGCAGTTCTTC. Its amino acids are CSARDVRGVNEQFF.